Below, 23 T cell receptor beta chains from the same sample are listed, as sequenced in a study of cytomegalovirus exposure and HLA in healthy donors. With 60 Vbeta and 13 Jbeta primers, the PCR was carried out. Assay used: immunoSEQ multiplex PCR; TCRdb lists only in-frame clones, some missing. The repertoire holds about 80,000 clones, with over 70% as singletons. The specimen sequenced was PBMCs. The receptors derive from a woman in her forties in good health and CMV-seropositive.

The chain has TRBV6-1 and TRBJ2-1, with TRBD2 identical over 8 bases. After removal of 2 bases from V and 5 bases from J, the junction contained 8 bases not matched to a gene. Germline CDR1 MNHNS, CDR2 SASEGT. This CDR3 is 16 amino acids long. The CDR3 spells CASSETGTRINNEQFF. CDR3 nucleotide sequence: TGTGCCAGCAGTGAAACCGGGACTAGAATAAACAATGAGCAGTTCTTC.

The V and J genes are TRBV28 and TRBJ2-5; 7 positions match TRBD1. CDR1 is MDHEN, CDR2 SYDVKM, per germline. V shed 1 base, J shed 1 base, and the junction held 0 bases outside the gene matches. This CDR3 contains 14 residues. The CDR3 here is CASSLSGGQETQYF. The CDR3 DNA follows: TGTGCCAGCAGTTTATCAGGGGGCCAAGAGACCCAGTACTTC. Together with reference TRBV28 and TRBJ2-5, the CDR3 gives the full variable domain: DVKVTQSSRYLVKRTGEKVFLECVQDMDHENMFWYRQDPGLGLRLIYFSYDVKMKEKGDIPEGYSVSREKKERFSLILESASTNQTSMYLCASSLSGGQETQYFGPGTRLLVL.

The J gene is TRBJ1-4, the V gene TRBV5-1; TRBD1 matches at 9 bases. Germline values: CDR1 SGHRS, CDR2 YFSETQ. J was trimmed by 5 bases and V by 4 bases; bases with no gene match: 3. The CDR3 is 14 amino acids. The CDR3 is CASSRGTGNEKLFF. Written as DNA, the CDR3 is TGCGCCAGCAGCCGAGGGACAGGGAATGAAAAACTGTTTTTT.

This clone came up a few times. V gene TRBV6-1 combines with J gene TRBJ2-5; 7 bases line up with TRBD1. CDR1 MNHNS and CDR2 SASEGT come from the germline V gene. The ends lost 9 bases at V and 0 bases at J; junction bases unmatched: 7. CDR3 length equals 14 residues. This CDR3 reads CARGEGTDQETQYF. The DNA for the CDR3 is TGTGCCAGGGGAGAGGGGACAGACCAAGAGACCCAGTACTTC.

This chain joins TRBV30 and TRBJ1-5; no firm D call. V shed 0 bases and J shed 0 bases, with 12 bases lying between them. The CDR3 totals 16 residues. CDR1 and CDR2 from the germline V gene are GTSNPN and SVGIG (reference sequence). CDR3 sequence: CAWSVHETNSNQPQHF. Written as DNA, the CDR3 is TGTGCCTGGAGTGTACATGAGACAAATAGCAATCAGCCCCAGCATTTT.

The chain has TRBV7-9 and TRBJ2-2; D is possibly TRBD2 (5 bases). The CDR3 extends over 14 amino acids. With 1 base removed from V and 4 bases from J, the gap between germline ends came to 7 bases. CDR1 is SEHNR, CDR2 FQNEAQ, per germline (reference sequence). CDR3 region: CASSLVGGTGELFF. CDR3 DNA sequence: TGTGCCAGCAGCTTAGTAGGAGGCACCGGGGAGCTGTTTTTT. Full variable domain (outside the CDR3, taken from reference TRBV7-9 and TRBJ2-2): DTGVSQNPRHKITKRGQNVTFRCDPISEHNRLYWYRQTLGQGPEFLTYFQNEAQLEKSRLLSDRFSAERPKGSFSTLEIQRTEQGDSAMYLCASSLVGGTGELFFGEGSRLTVL.

The V gene is TRBV19, the J gene TRBJ2-7; D not resolved. The CDR3 consists of 12 residues. Trimming pared 5 bases from V and 3 bases from J, leaving 8 bases between. The germline V gene encodes CDR1 LNHDA and CDR2 SQIVND (reference sequence). Written as DNA, the CDR3 is TGTGCCAGTAGTGATCCCTACTACGAGCAGTACTTC. Amino acids: CASSDPYYEQYF. Using reference TRBV19 and TRBJ2-7 for the parts outside the CDR3, the full variable domain is DGGITQSPKYLFRKEGQNVTLSCEQNLNHDAMYWYRQDPGQGLRLIYYSQIVNDFQKGDIAEGYSVSREKKESFPLTVTSAQKNPTAFYLCASSDPYYEQYFGPGTRLTVT.

The chain carries TRBV29-1 and TRBJ1-1, with D possibly TRBD1 on 6 matching bases. Trimming shortened V by 5 bases and J by 4 bases, and 11 bases separated the two germline ends. Germline V lookup: CDR1 SQVTM, CDR2 ANQGSEA. The CDR3 length is 12 residues. This CDR3 is CSVQGLGTEAFF. CDR3 nucleotide sequence: TGCAGCGTTCAGGGGCTGGGCACTGAAGCTTTCTTT.

The chain has TRBV7-7 and TRBJ2-1; 8 bases map to TRBD1. The CDR3 totals 14 residues. CDR1 SSHAT and CDR2 FNYEAQ come from the germline V gene (reference sequence). Losses at the gene ends were 5 bases for V and 7 bases for J; bases not matched to a gene: 7. CDR3 sequence: CASSPGGASNEQFF. DNA for the CDR3: TGTGCCAGCAGCCCAGGGGGCGCAAGTAATGAGCAGTTCTTC. Complete variable domain (other parts from reference TRBV7-7 and TRBJ2-1): GAGVSQSPRYKVTKRGQDVTLRCDPISSHATLYWYQQALGQGPEFLTYFNYEAQPDKSGLPSDRFSAERPEGSISTLTIQRTEQRDSAMYRCASSPGGASNEQFFGPGTRLTVL.

The chain couples TRBV5-6 to TRBJ2-1, with 9 nucleotides matching TRBD1. Trimming removed 4 bases from V and 9 bases from J; junction bases left unmatched: 8. This CDR3 spans 14 amino acids. From germline, CDR1 is SGHDT and CDR2 YYEEEE. As DNA, the CDR3 is TGTGCCAGCAGCGGGACAGGGATTTTTGGTGAGCAGTTCTTC. Amino acids: CASSGTGIFGEQFF.

This clone has just a few counts. The chain is built from TRBV18 and TRBJ2-3, with 10 nucleotides matching TRBD2. CDR1 and CDR2 (germline): KGHSH, LQKENI. Trimming removed 3 bases from V and 4 bases from J; junction bases left unmatched: 7. This CDR3 has 16 residues. The CDR3 reads CASSPSPSGSADTQYF. CDR3 DNA sequence: TGTGCCAGCTCACCTTCGCCTAGCGGGAGTGCAGATACGCAGTATTTT.

This clone occurred a few times. J is TRBJ1-1 and V is TRBV5-6, with D possibly being TRBD1 (5 bases). V was clipped by 3 bases and J by 4 bases, with 7 bases between them. This CDR3 has 12 amino acids. CDR1 is SGHDT and CDR2 is YYEEEE in the germline V gene. CDR3 coding DNA: TGTGCCAGCAGCTGGGGGGGCACTGAAGCTTTCTTT. Translating it yields CASSWGGTEAFF.

The chain carries TRBV12-2 and TRBJ2-7; no check of the table's D call, TRBD2, against the DNA was made. TRBV12-2 is reported as a pseudogene. The CDR3 length is 16 residues. This chain's CDR3 is CASRFPHRGAVREQYF. The CDR3, as DNA: TGTGCAAGTCGCTTCCCCCACCGGGGGGCAGTGAGAGAGCAGTACTTC.

The V gene is TRBV4-1, the J gene TRBJ1-2, with D possibly matching TRBD1 (5 bases). Germline lookup yields CDR1 MGHRA and CDR2 YSYEKL. The V end was cut by 3 bases, the J end by 2 bases, with 13 bases between. The CDR3 covers 15 residues. This CDR3 is CASSQGQRTNYGYTF. CDR3 nucleotide sequence: TGCGCCAGCAGCCAGGGGCAGAGAACCAACTATGGCTACACCTTC.

The chain carries TRBV18 and TRBJ2-5; the D gene is possibly TRBD1 (6 bases). The V gene's germline CDR1 is KGHSH and CDR2 LQKENI. This CDR3 contains 13 residues. V was cut by 5 bases and J by 2 bases, with 9 bases left in between. The CDR3 sequence is CASSAGVQETQYF. CDR3 coding DNA: TGTGCCAGCTCAGCAGGGGTTCAAGAGACCCAGTACTTC.

Concerning this clone itself: At one boundary the junction diverges from the germline segment, which might be a read error. V and J are TRBV9 and TRBJ2-7; the D is unclear. This CDR3 comprises 8 residues. Germline CDR1 SGDLS, CDR2 YYNGEE. CDR3 nucleotides: TGTGCCAGCAGCCGGCGGTCATTC. It codes for CASSRRSF.

In this sample, this clone turned up a few times. This rearrangement joins TRBV9 to TRBJ2-1; TRBD1 might be the D (5 bases). The germline CDR1 and CDR2 sequences are SGDLS and YYNGEE. This CDR3 contains 15 residues. Deletions cut 4 bases from V and 3 bases from J, with 14 bases between. CDR3 nucleotide sequence: TGTGCCAGCAGCCCCCAGGGTGGGCTCTACAATGAGCAGTTCTTC. Its protein is CASSPQGGLYNEQFF.

V gene TRBV9 combines with J gene TRBJ1-2; TRBD1 aligns across 8 bases. The ends lost 4 bases at V and 2 bases at J; junction bases unmatched: 16. The CDR3 is made up of 18 amino acids. Germline loops: CDR1 SGDLS, CDR2 YYNGEE. DNA of the CDR3: TGTGCCAGCAGCCCCGTAAGGGCAGGGGGCGAGGTGAACTATGGCTACACCTTC. Translation: CASSPVRAGGEVNYGYTF.

The chain employs TRBV7-9 and TRBJ2-3; TRBD2 might be the D (5 bases). CDR3 length: 19 amino acids. The germline V gene encodes CDR1 SEHNR and CDR2 FQNEAQ (reference sequence). V was clipped by 2 bases and J by 0 bases, with 21 bases between them. CDR3 bases: TGTGCCAGCAGCTTAAGGTCTTTCCGGCTAGCCGCTAGCACAGATACGCAGTATTTT. Amino acid sequence: CASSLRSFRLAASTDTQYF.

The table lists this clone with a few counts. The chain uses TRBV9 and TRBJ2-3, with D maybe TRBD2 (6 bases). CDR1 and CDR2 (germline): SGDLS, YYNGEE. V lost 2 bases and J lost 5, with 21 bases in between. This CDR3 region has 17 residues. The CDR3 loop is CASSVGSQRALLDTQYF. CDR3 nucleotides: TGTGCCAGCAGCGTGGGTAGTCAGCGGGCCCTATTAGATACGCAGTATTTT.

This clone was seen a few times. The J gene is TRBJ1-1, the V gene TRBV14, with D possibly being TRBD1 (6 bases). The germline V gene has CDR1 SGHDN and CDR2 FVKESK. Trimming shortened V by 0 bases and J by 2 bases, and 16 bases separated the two germline ends. The CDR3 length is 17 residues. CDR3 sequence reads: CASSQEGGLGANTEAFF. DNA for the CDR3: TGTGCCAGCAGCCAAGAAGGGGGTTTAGGGGCCAACACTGAAGCTTTCTTT.

V and J are TRBV4-1 and TRBJ2-7; 7 nucleotides agree with TRBD1. Germline V gene sequence: CDR1 MGHRA, CDR2 YSYEKL. This CDR3 is 15 amino acids long. V was pared by 1 base and J by 4 bases, with 7 bases of the junction left unmatched. The CDR3 reads CASSQASTGVYEQYF. CDR3 sequence (DNA): TGCGCCAGCAGCCAAGCCTCAACAGGGGTGTACGAGCAGTACTTC.

This clone has just a few counts. The chain joins TRBV2 to TRBJ1-1; 11 nucleotides align to TRBD1. V shed 7 bases, J shed 3 bases, and the junction held 7 bases outside the gene matches. Germline V lookup: CDR1 SNHLY, CDR2 FYNNEI. The CDR3 totals 15 residues. As DNA, the CDR3 is TGTGCCAGCATCGGATGGGACAGGGGGGACACTGAAGCTTTCTTT. It encodes CASIGWDRGDTEAFF. Looking up the rest from reference TRBV2 and TRBJ1-1 gives the full variable domain: EPEVTQTPSHQVTQMGQEVILRCVPISNHLYFYWYRQILGQKVEFLVSFYNNEISEKSEIFDDQFSVERPDGSNFTLKIRSTKLEDSAMYFCASIGWDRGDTEAFFGQGTRLTVV.